Below, one T cell receptor (beta chain) is given with its context. What it binds is unknown. This specimen comes from a study of CD8+ T cells in alopecia areata. For the study at large: Tofacitinib treatment spanned 6 to 18 months, with 6 months off drug afterward.

Regarding the study as a whole: Uncertainty about whether baseline CD8+ expansion is linked to response remains, with one nonresponder. Scalp sequencing also captures normal skin's resident alphabeta T cells.

Treatment indicated: oral pan-JAK inhibitor, 5-10 mg twice daily. Sorting of CD4+ and CD8+ T cells was performed on PBMCs. The CDR3 totals 17 residues. CDR1 and CDR2 (germline): SGHNT, YYREEE (reference sequence). J lost 0 bases, V lost 0 bases, and 5 bases had no gene match. Once RNA had been extracted, it was reverse transcribed into cDNA to act as the sequencing template. Sequencing used immunoSEQ multiplex PCR; TCRdb keeps in-frame clones, though not all of them. The table includes under 300,000 clones, about 60% detected once. This specimen consisted of CD4+ T cells sorted from blood, obtained at approximately week 51, from a patient treated with tofacitinib. The J gene is TRBJ2-2, the V gene TRBV5-4; 7 bases map to TRBD2. The origin of this receptor is a human donor with alopecia areata. The CDR3 reads CASSLAKLAANTGELFF. The CDR3 DNA follows: TGTGCCAGCAGCTTGGCCAAGCTAGCGGCGAACACCGGGGAGCTGTTTTTT.